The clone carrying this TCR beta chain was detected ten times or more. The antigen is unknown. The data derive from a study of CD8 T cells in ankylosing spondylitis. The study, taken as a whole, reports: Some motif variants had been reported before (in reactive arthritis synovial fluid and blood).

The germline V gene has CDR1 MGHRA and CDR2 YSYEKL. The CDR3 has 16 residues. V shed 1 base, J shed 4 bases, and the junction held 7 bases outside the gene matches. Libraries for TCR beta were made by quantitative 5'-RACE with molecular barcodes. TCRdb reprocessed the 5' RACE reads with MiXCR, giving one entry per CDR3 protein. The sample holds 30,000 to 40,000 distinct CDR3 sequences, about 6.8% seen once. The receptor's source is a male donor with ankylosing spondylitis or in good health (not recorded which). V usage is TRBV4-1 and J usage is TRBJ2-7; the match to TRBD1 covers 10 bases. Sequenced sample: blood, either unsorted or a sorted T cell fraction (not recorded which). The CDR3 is CASSQAPTGGFYEQYF. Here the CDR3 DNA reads TGCGCCAGCAGCCAAGCTCCGACAGGGGGCTTTTACGAGCAGTACTTC.